This entry lists 27 T cell receptor beta chains sequenced from one sample in a study of blood T cell repertoires in COVID-19. Profiling relied on immunoSEQ multiplex PCR, and the TCRdb table lists in-frame clones only, not all of them. The sample has about 300,000 clones; 85% are singletons. The specimen sequenced was PBMCs or T cells enriched from blood (not recorded which). The origin of the receptors is a woman aged 30 to 39 who had been exposed to COVID-19.

The V and J genes are TRBV9 and TRBJ2-3; 10 nucleotides align to TRBD1. CDR1 and CDR2 from the germline V gene are SGDLS and YYNGEE. Trimming removed 0 bases from V and 6 bases from J; junction bases left unmatched: 1. The CDR3 covers 14 residues. CDR3 residues: CASSVEGQGDTQYF. CDR3 nucleotides: TGTGCCAGCAGCGTAGAGGGACAGGGGGATACGCAGTATTTT. The full variable domain, in which reference TRBV9 and TRBJ2-3 provide the parts outside the CDR3, is DSGVTQTPKHLITATGQRVTLRCSPRSGDLSVYWYQQSLDQGLQFLIQYYNGEERAKGNILERFSAQQFPDLHSELNLSSLELGDSALYFCASSVEGQGDTQYFGPGTRLTVL.

This clone was recorded once. The chain carries TRBV28 and TRBJ1-1; 8 bases line up with TRBD1. The CDR3 has 15 residues. CDR1 MDHEN and CDR2 SYDVKM come from the germline V gene. J was trimmed by 5 bases and V by 4 bases; bases with no gene match: 9. In DNA form, the CDR3 reads TGTGCCAGCAGTTCTCTCAGGGGGCGGCAGACTGAAGCTTTCTTT. It encodes CASSSLRGRQTEAFF.

The chain links TRBV19 to TRBJ1-3; 8 nucleotides match TRBD1. V trimming: 6 bases; J trimming: 2 bases; junction bases outside the gene matches: 9. The germline CDR1 and CDR2 sequences are LNHDA and SQIVND (reference sequence). CDR3 size: 16 residues. CDR3 coding DNA: TGTGCCAGTAGGCTGGACAGGGCGCTGACTGGAAACACCATATATTTT. Residues: CASRLDRALTGNTIYF.

This sequence joins TRBV7-9 and TRBJ2-1; TRBD1 matches at 8 bases. Trimming removed 5 bases from V and 0 bases from J; junction bases left unmatched: 3. The CDR3 is 15 amino acids. Germline V lookup: CDR1 SEHNR, CDR2 FQNEAQ (reference sequence). CDR3 loop: CASSAGTGSYNEQFF. The CDR3, as DNA: TGTGCCAGCAGCGCCGGGACAGGCTCCTACAATGAGCAGTTCTTC.

This sequence joins TRBV10-3 and TRBJ2-2; TRBD2 matches at 14 bases. Trimming removed 6 bases from V and 4 bases from J; junction bases left unmatched: 10. This CDR3 spans 18 amino acids. Germline CDR1 reads ENHRY; CDR2 reads SYGVKD. CDR3 region: CAISPGTSGRGVTGELFF. The DNA of the CDR3 is TGTGCCATCAGCCCCGGGACTAGCGGGAGAGGGGTCACCGGGGAGCTGTTTTTT.

The chain uses TRBV6-5 and TRBJ2-4, with a weak D call TRBD1 (6 bases). The CDR3 is 13 residues long. The germline V gene encodes CDR1 MNHEY and CDR2 SVGAGI. The V and J ends lost 6 bases and 6 bases respectively, with 12 bases between them. This chain's CDR3 is CASRTGVRNIQYF. CDR3 coding DNA: TGTGCCAGCAGGACAGGAGTTCGAAACATTCAGTACTTC.

V is TRBV5-1 and J is TRBJ2-1, with 7 bases matching TRBD2. V trimming: 4 bases; J trimming: 8 bases; junction bases outside the gene matches: 15. The CDR3 sequence is 16 residues long. CDR1 and CDR2 from the germline V gene are SGHRS and YFSETQ. CDR3 sequence (DNA): TGCGCCAGCAGCACCGGGGGGACGGGGGGTTTCGATGAGCAGTTCTTC. Translated: CASSTGGTGGFDEQFF.

The chain combines TRBV19 with TRBJ1-1, with 12 bases aligning to TRBD1. The V segment lost 4 bases and the J segment 4 bases; nucleotides outside the gene matches: 10. This CDR3 comprises 17 residues. Germline V gives CDR1 LNHDA, CDR2 SQIVND (reference sequence). The CDR3 here is CASSSTTGTGGTTEAFF. The CDR3 nucleotides read TGTGCCAGTAGTAGCACTACCGGGACAGGGGGCACCACTGAAGCTTTCTTT.

This chain joins TRBV30 and TRBJ1-1, with no clear D. The V end was cut by 3 bases, the J end by 0 bases, with 5 bases between. CDR3 length equals 12 residues. Germline V gives CDR1 GTSNPN, CDR2 SVGIG (reference sequence). CDR3 amino acids: CAWSTVNTEAFF. In DNA, the CDR3 is TGTGCCTGGAGCACTGTGAACACTGAAGCTTTCTTT. The whole variable domain, filled in from reference TRBV30 and TRBJ1-1, reads SQTIHQWPATLVQPVGSPLSLECTVEGTSNPNLYWYRQAAGRGLQLLFYSVGIGQISSEVPQNLSASRPQDRQFILSSKKLLLSDSGFYLCAWSTVNTEAFFGQGTRLTVV.

This clone was counted a few times. The chain has TRBV28 and TRBJ1-2; D is perhaps TRBD1 (6 bases). CDR1 MDHEN and CDR2 SYDVKM come from the germline V gene. Trimming shortened V by 6 bases and J by 1 base, and 12 bases separated the two germline ends. The CDR3 spans 14 residues. CDR3 nucleotide sequence: TGTGCCAGCAGACAGGGTACAGTTAACTATGGCTACACCTTC. Translation gives CASRQGTVNYGYTF.

This chain uses TRBV7-9 with TRBJ2-7; 7 bases match TRBD1. V lost 5 bases to trimming and J lost 4 bases; unmatched junction nucleotides: 8. From germline, CDR1 is SEHNR and CDR2 FQNEAQ (reference sequence). CDR3 length: 14 residues. The CDR3 protein is CASSPTGVAYEQYF. As DNA, the CDR3 is TGTGCCAGCAGCCCCACAGGGGTGGCTTACGAGCAGTACTTC.

The gene calls are TRBV7-9 and TRBJ1-4; TRBD1 aligns across 12 bases. In germline, CDR1 is SEHNR, CDR2 FQNEAQ (reference sequence). This CDR3 has 18 residues. V gave up 4 bases and J gave up 8 bases; unmatched junction bases: 14. This chain's CDR3 is CASSSWKGQGALKEKLFF. In DNA form, the CDR3 reads TGTGCCAGCAGCTCATGGAAGGGACAGGGGGCATTAAAGGAAAAACTGTTTTTT.

This sequence joins TRBV7-3 and TRBJ1-2, with D tentatively TRBD1 (5 bases). CDR1 and CDR2 from the germline V gene are SGHTA and FQGTGA. This CDR3 is built from 15 residues. Trimming left V 5 bases short and J 6 bases short, with 19 bases between. For the CDR3, the DNA is TGTGCCAGCAGCCCGTCAGGGTCCCGAATGGATGGCTACACCTTC. Its translation is CASSPSGSRMDGYTF.

The chain joins TRBV9 to TRBJ2-5; 10 nucleotides line up with TRBD2. Germline assignment: CDR1 SGDLS and CDR2 YYNGEE. The CDR3 contains 16 residues. The J segment lost 5 bases and the V segment lost 2 bases, leaving 9 bases of the junction unmatched. DNA for the CDR3: TGTGCCAGCAGCGTCGGGACTAGCGTTTTTAAGGAGACCCAGTACTTC. Translating gives CASSVGTSVFKETQYF.

This clone was detected only once. The chain couples TRBV27 to TRBJ2-2; 10 bases map to TRBD1. Germline V gene lookup returns CDR1 MNHEY and CDR2 SMNVEV (reference sequence). The CDR3 is made up of 17 amino acids. V lost 2 bases, J lost 0 bases, and 3 bases stayed unmatched. The CDR3, as DNA: TGTGCCAGCAGTTTAAGCGGGACAGGGGCGAACACCGGGGAGCTGTTTTTT. This encodes CASSLSGTGANTGELFF.

The rearrangement links TRBV28 to TRBJ2-7, with TRBD1 matching over 12 bases. The CDR3 has 15 residues. The ends lost 7 bases at V and 4 bases at J; junction bases unmatched: 8. Germline V gene lookup returns CDR1 MDHEN and CDR2 SYDVKM. The DNA of the CDR3 is TGTGCCAGCAATTATGCGGGACAGGGGGCTTACGAGCAGTACTTC. This sequence encodes CASNYAGQGAYEQYF.

This clone showed up just a few times. The chain is built from TRBV7-2 and TRBJ2-7, with 9 bases that match TRBD2. The CDR3 sequence is 15 residues long. CDR1 SGHTA and CDR2 FQGNSA come from the germline V gene. V shed 3 bases and J 5 bases; nucleotides not matched to a gene: 8. The DNA of the CDR3 is TGTGCCAGCAGCTTGGTTGGCGGGGGGGCCGACGAGCAGTACTTC. This encodes CASSLVGGGADEQYF. Based on the CDR3 plus reference TRBV7-2 and TRBJ2-7, the full variable domain is GAGVSQSPSNKVTEKGKDVELRCDPISGHTALYWYRQSLGQGLEFLIYFQGNSAPDKSGLPSDRFSAERTGGSVSTLTIQRTQQEDSAVYLCASSLVGGGADEQYFGPGTRLTVT.

This chain connects TRBV7-3 to TRBJ2-3; D is perhaps TRBD2 (7 bases). The V gene lost 5 bases and the J gene lost 3 bases, with 21 bases spanning the gap. The CDR3 covers 17 residues. CDR1 and CDR2 (germline): SGHTA, FQGTGA. As DNA, the CDR3 is TGTGCCAGCAGCCCCACCATGGGGGGGGGCGTTACAGATACGCAGTATTTT. Encoded protein: CASSPTMGGGVTDTQYF.

This chain's CDR3 is CASSYAIIAGADGELFF. DNA for the CDR3: TGTGCCAGCAGCTACGCCATAATAGCGGGAGCGGACGGGGAGCTGTTTTTT. This chain joins TRBV7-9 and TRBJ2-2; 9 bases agree with TRBD2. V shed 4 bases, J shed 7 bases, and the junction held 13 bases outside the gene matches. The CDR3 length is 17 residues. The germline V gene has CDR1 SEHNR and CDR2 FQNEAQ (reference sequence).

The chain recombines TRBV4-3 with TRBJ1-2; D remains unclear. Looked up from germline, CDR1 is LGHNA and CDR2 is YSLEER. This CDR3 is 15 amino acids long. The ends were cut back, 5 bases at V and 5 bases at J, with 18 bases in the middle. The CDR3 nucleotides are TGCGCCAGCAGCGCGGGGAATCAGGAGATATATGGCTACACCTTC. Encoded protein: CASSAGNQEIYGYTF.

This rearrangement joins TRBV2 to TRBJ2-1, with no clear D. This CDR3 spans 11 amino acids. CDR1 is SNHLY, CDR2 FYNNEI, per germline. Trimming took 7 bases from V and 7 from J, leaving 8 bases between them. The CDR3 DNA reads TGTGCCAGCACGCGAGGTAATGAGCAGTTCTTC. It encodes CASTRGNEQFF.

The genes are TRBV4-3 and TRBJ1-2; TRBD1 aligns across 8 bases. Per the germline V gene, CDR1 is LGHNA and CDR2 is YSLEER. The junction had 5 bases not matched to a gene; V was cut back by 1 base and J by 4 bases. This CDR3 comprises 15 residues. Here the CDR3 DNA reads TGCGCCAGCAGCCAAGGAACAGGGGGAGGCTATGGCTACACCTTC. Translating it yields CASSQGTGGGYGYTF.

The chain is built from TRBV15 and TRBJ1-2; 8 bases are a match to TRBD1. This CDR3 spans 14 amino acids. J was trimmed by 8 bases and V by 2 bases; bases with no gene match: 7. Per the germline V gene, CDR1 is LNHNV and CDR2 is YYDKDF (reference sequence). Written as DNA, the CDR3 is TGTGCCACCAGCAGAAACAGGGGGAAGGACGGCTACACCTTC. As protein: CATSRNRGKDGYTF.

This chain connects TRBV28 to TRBJ1-2, with 7 bases that match TRBD1. This CDR3 comprises 14 residues. V trimming: 5 bases; J trimming: 2 bases; junction bases outside the gene matches: 5. CDR1 MDHEN and CDR2 SYDVKM come from the germline V gene. The CDR3: CASSPRGLNYGYTF. The CDR3 DNA is TGTGCCAGCAGTCCCAGGGGGTTAAACTATGGCTACACCTTC.

The V call is TRBV30, the J call TRBJ1-4; 10 nucleotides line up with TRBD1. Looked up from germline, CDR1 is GTSNPN and CDR2 is SVGIG (reference sequence). CDR3 length equals 12 residues. The V and J ends lost 4 bases and 8 bases, in that order; junction bases with no gene match: 1. In DNA, the CDR3 is TGTGCCTGGACGGACAGGGGGGAAAAACTGTTTTTT. Protein sequence: CAWTDRGEKLFF.

The table lists this clone with a few counts. The chain uses TRBV13 and TRBJ1-2; 8 nucleotides line up with TRBD1. This CDR3 is 16 amino acids long. Germline CDR1 PRHDT, CDR2 FYEKMQ (reference sequence). Trimming cost V 5 bases and J 4 bases; bases outside gene matches: 12. The CDR3 sequence is CASSAAKTGDGYGYTF. CDR3 nucleotides: TGTGCCAGCAGCGCCGCTAAGACAGGGGATGGCTATGGCTACACCTTC.

J is TRBJ1-2 and V is TRBV2, with a tentative D call TRBD1 (5 bases). CDR3 length equals 14 residues. Trimming cost V 6 bases and J 7 bases, with 18 bases left between them. Germline V lookup: CDR1 SNHLY, CDR2 FYNNEI. CDR3 residues: CASRRTWDDFGYTF. Here the CDR3 DNA reads TGTGCCAGCAGAAGGACATGGGATGACTTTGGCTACACCTTC.